The 4 T cell receptor beta chains below all came from one sample that was sequenced in a study of cytomegalovirus exposure and HLA in healthy donors. The primer mix had 60 Vbeta and 13 Jbeta primers. The data were produced by immunoSEQ multiplex PCR, yet TCRdb's version contains in-frame clones alone and is incomplete. The data contain under 200,000 clones, 75% to 90% of them singletons. Material for sequencing was PBMCs. All receptors derive from a woman aged 25 to 39 in good health and CMV-seronegative.

The chain recombines TRBV27 with TRBJ2-7; 9 bases are a match to TRBD1. J lost 1 base, V lost 7 bases, and 5 bases had no gene match. Germline loops: CDR1 MNHEY, CDR2 SMNVEV (reference sequence). CDR3 size: 14 residues. CDR3 loop: CASTGTGSSYEQYF. The CDR3 DNA follows: TGTGCCAGCACGGGGACAGGGAGTTCCTACGAGCAGTACTTC.

J is TRBJ2-1 and V is TRBV6-5, with 7 bases that match TRBD1. CDR3 size: 16 residues. Germline loops: CDR1 MNHEY, CDR2 SVGAGI. V gave up 2 bases and J gave up 9 bases; unmatched junction bases: 13. The CDR3 loop reads CASSYQTGTVSGEQFF. CDR3 DNA sequence: TGTGCCAGCAGTTACCAAACCGGGACAGTAAGCGGTGAGCAGTTCTTC.

Only a few counts were recorded for this clone. This chain links TRBV5-6 with TRBJ2-2; D not resolved. This CDR3 comprises 12 residues. V was trimmed by 4 bases and J by 4 bases, leaving 5 bases between them. Germline assignment: CDR1 SGHDT and CDR2 YYEEEE. The CDR3 spells CASSPGTGELFF. For the CDR3, the DNA is TGTGCCAGCAGCCCGGGCACCGGGGAGCTGTTTTTT.

The V gene is TRBV7-2, the J gene TRBJ1-5; the match to TRBD1 covers 9 bases. The V segment lost 8 bases and the J segment 4 bases; nucleotides outside the gene matches: 6. CDR1 and CDR2 (germline): SGHTA, FQGNSA. The CDR3 is made up of 14 amino acids. Written as DNA, the CDR3 is TGTGCCAGCGGACAGGGGAGGGGAAATCAGCCCCAGCATTTT. Encoded protein: CASGQGRGNQPQHF.